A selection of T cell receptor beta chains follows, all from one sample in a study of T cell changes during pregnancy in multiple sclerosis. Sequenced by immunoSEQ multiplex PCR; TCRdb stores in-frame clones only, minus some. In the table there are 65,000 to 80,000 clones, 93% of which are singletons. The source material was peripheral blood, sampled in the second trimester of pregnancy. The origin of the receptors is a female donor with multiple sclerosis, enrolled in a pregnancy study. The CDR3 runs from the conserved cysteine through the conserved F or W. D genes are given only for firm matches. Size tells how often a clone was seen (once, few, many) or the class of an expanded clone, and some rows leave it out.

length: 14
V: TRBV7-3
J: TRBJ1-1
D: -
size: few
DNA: TGTGCCAGCAGCTTAGTCGGGTCGAACACTGAAGCTTTCTTT
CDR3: CASSLVGSNTEAFF

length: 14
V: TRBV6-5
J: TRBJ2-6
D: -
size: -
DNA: TGTGCCAGCAGTTACGCGTCTGGGGCCAACGTCCTGACTTTC
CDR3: CASSYASGANVLTF

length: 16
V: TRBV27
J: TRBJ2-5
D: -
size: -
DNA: TGTGCCAGCAGTTTTAGTCCCAGTCAGGGAGCGGGGACCCAGTACTTC
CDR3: CASSFSPSQGAGTQYF

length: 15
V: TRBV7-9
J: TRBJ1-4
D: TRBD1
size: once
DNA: TGTGCCAGCAGCTTTCTAGGGGGGACAGGAGAAAAACTGTTTTTT
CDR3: CASSFLGGTGEKLFF

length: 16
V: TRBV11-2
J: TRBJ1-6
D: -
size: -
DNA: TGTGCCAGCAGCTTATTAGGCAGGACAAATAATTCACCCCTCCACTTT
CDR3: CASSLLGRTNNSPLHF

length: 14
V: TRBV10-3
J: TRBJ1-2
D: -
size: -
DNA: TGTGCCATCACGGCCGGGCAGGGGAACTATGGCTACACCTTC
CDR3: CAITAGQGNYGYTF

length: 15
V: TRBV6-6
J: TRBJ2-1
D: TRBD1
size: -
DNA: TGTGCCAGCAGTCTGGGGACAGGGGGCGCGTCTGAGCAGTTCTTC
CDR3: CASSLGTGGASEQFF

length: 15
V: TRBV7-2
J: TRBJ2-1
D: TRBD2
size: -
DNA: TGTGCCAGCAGCTTAGCCCTTGGCAGGGAGGGTGAGCAGTTCTTC
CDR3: CASSLALGREGEQFF

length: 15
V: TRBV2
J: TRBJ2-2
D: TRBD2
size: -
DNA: TGTGCCAGCAGGGGACTAGCGGGGTACACCGGGGAGCTGTTTTTT
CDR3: CASRGLAGYTGELFF

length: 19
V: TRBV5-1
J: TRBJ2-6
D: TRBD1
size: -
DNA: TGCGCCAGCAGCCAACGAACAGGGGGCGGGATTCCTGGGGCCAACGTCCTGACTTTC
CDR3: CASSQRTGGGIPGANVLTF

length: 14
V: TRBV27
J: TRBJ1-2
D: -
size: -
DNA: TGTGCCAGCAGTTTATCCTCAGGGCCCTATGGCTACACCTTC
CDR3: CASSLSSGPYGYTF

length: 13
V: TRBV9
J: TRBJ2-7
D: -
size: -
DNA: TGTGCCAGCAGCCCTGACAGTTTACACGAGCAGTACTTC
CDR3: CASSPDSLHEQYF

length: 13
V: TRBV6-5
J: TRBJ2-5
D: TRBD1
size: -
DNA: TGTGCCAGCAGATTCACAGGGGCCGAGACCCAGTACTTC
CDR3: CASRFTGAETQYF

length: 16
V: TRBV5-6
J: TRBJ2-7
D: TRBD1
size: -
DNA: TGTGCCAGCAGCTCCTCAGGGGGCTCGATCCCCTACGAGCAGTACTTC
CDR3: CASSSSGGSIPYEQYF

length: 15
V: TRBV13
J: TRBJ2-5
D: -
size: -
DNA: TGTGCCAGCAGCACACCGACAGAGCCACAAGAGACCCAGTACTTC
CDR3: CASSTPTEPQETQYF

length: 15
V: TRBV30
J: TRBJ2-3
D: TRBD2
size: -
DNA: TGTGCCTGGAGTGGCGGACTAGCAAACACAGATACGCAGTATTTT
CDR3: CAWSGGLANTDTQYF

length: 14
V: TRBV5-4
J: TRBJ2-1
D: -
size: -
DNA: TGTGCCAGCAGAAACGGACTCCCCGCGCCTGAGCAGTTCTTC
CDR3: CASRNGLPAPEQFF

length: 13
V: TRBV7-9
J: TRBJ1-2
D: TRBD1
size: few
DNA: TGTGCCAGCAGCTACCAGGGGGACTATGGCTACACCTTC
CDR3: CASSYQGDYGYTF

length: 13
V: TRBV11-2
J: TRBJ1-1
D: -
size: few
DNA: TGTGCCAGCAGCGGCGACAGGAACACTGAAGCTTTCTTT
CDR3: CASSGDRNTEAFF

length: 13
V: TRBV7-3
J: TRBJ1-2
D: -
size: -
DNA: TGTGCCAGCAGCCCGGACAGCTCCTATGGCTACACCTTC
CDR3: CASSPDSSYGYTF

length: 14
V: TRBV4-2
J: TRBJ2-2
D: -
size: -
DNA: TGTGCCAGCAGCCCCCCCGCGGGGACCGGGGAGCTGTTTTTT
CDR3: CASSPPAGTGELFF

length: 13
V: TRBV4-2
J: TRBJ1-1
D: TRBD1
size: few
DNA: TGTGCCAGCAGCCAGGATGGGGACAGGGTCCCTTTCTTT
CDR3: CASSQDGDRVPFF

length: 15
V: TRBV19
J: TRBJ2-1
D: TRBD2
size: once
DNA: TGTGCCAGTAGTCAAGTAGCGGGGGGTTCCCATGAGCAGTTCTTC
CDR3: CASSQVAGGSHEQFF

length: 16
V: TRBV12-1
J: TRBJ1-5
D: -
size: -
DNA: TGTGGAAACACCCCCCCGCCACCGGGGAGCAATCAGCCCCAGCATTTT
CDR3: CGNTPPPPGSNQPQHF

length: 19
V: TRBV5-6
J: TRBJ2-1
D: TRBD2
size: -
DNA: TGTGCCAGCAGCCTGAACCTCCGATTAGCGGGGGAGATCTACAATGAGCAGTTCTTC
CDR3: CASSLNLRLAGEIYNEQFF

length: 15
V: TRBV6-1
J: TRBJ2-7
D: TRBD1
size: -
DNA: TGTGCCAGCAGTGAAGCTTGGGACAGGGCCTACGAGCAGTACTTC
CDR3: CASSEAWDRAYEQYF

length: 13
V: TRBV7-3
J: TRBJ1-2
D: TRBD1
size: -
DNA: TGTGCCAGCAGCATCGGGACAGGGTCGGGCTACACCTTC
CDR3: CASSIGTGSGYTF

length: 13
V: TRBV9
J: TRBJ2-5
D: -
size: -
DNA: TGTGCCAGCAGCGGAGGGACTTTGAAAGCCCAGTACTTC
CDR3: CASSGGTLKAQYF

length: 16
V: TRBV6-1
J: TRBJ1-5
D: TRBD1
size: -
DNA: TGTGCCAGCAGTGAAGAGGGGGGACAGGGTAATCAGCCCCAGCATTTT
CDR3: CASSEEGGQGNQPQHF

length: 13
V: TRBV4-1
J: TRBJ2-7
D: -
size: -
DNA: TGCGCCAGCAGCCAAGATACTAGTGACGAGCAGTACTTC
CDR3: CASSQDTSDEQYF

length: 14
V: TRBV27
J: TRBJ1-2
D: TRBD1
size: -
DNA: TGTGCCAGCAGTCCCGCCCAGGGGGTAGGTGGCTACACCTTC
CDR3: CASSPAQGVGGYTF

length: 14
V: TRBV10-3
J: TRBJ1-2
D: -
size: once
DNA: TGTGCCATCAGTCCCTACAGGGAAAGCTATGGCTACACCTTC
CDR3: CAISPYRESYGYTF

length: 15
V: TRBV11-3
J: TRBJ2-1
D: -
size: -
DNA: TGTGCCAGCAGGGTTAGGGGCTCCTCCTACAATGAGCAGTTCTTC
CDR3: CASRVRGSSYNEQFF

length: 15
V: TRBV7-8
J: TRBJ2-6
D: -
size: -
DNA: TGTGCCAGCAGCTTGCGCGAATCTGGGGCCAACGTCCTGACTTTC
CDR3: CASSLRESGANVLTF

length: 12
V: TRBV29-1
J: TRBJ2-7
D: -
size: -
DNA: TGCAGCGTTAATATAGACTACTACGAGCAGTACTTC
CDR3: CSVNIDYYEQYF

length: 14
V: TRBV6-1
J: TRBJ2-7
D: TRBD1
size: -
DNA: TGTGCCATCAAATCGAACAGGGGCCCCTACGAGCAGTACTTC
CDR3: CAIKSNRGPYEQYF

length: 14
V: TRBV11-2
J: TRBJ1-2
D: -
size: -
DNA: TGTGCCAGCAGCTCCATAGACAGACTCTATGGCTACACCTTC
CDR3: CASSSIDRLYGYTF

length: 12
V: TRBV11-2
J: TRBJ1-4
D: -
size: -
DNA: TGTGCCAGCAGCTTCGGGGGGGAAAAACTGTTTTTT
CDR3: CASSFGGEKLFF

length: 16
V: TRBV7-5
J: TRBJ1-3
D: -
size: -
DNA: TGTGTCAGAAGCTTGAGGCAGGGGATCCCTGGAAACACCATATATTTT
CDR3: CVRSLRQGIPGNTIYF

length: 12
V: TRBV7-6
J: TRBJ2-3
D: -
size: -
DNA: TGTGCCAGCAGCCCAATCACAGATACGCAGTATTTT
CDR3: CASSPITDTQYF

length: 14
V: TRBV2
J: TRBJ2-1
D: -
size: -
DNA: TGTGCCAGCAGGAGACAGCCAGGGGACAATGAGCAGTTCTTC
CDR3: CASRRQPGDNEQFF

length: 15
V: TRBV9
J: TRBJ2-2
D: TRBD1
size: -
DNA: TGTGCCAGCAGCAACCGACAGGGGAACACCGGGGAGCTGTTTTTT
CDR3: CASSNRQGNTGELFF

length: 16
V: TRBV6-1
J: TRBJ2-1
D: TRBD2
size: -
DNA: TGTGCCAGCAGTGTGACTAGCGGGGGCGTCTACAATGAGCAGTTCTTC
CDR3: CASSVTSGGVYNEQFF

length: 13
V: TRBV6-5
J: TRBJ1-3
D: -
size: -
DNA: TGTGCCAGCATCCCAGGCTCTGGAAACACCATATATTTT
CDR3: CASIPGSGNTIYF

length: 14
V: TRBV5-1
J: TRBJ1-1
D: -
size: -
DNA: TGCGCCAGCAGCTTAACAGGCAAAAACACTGAAGCTTTCTTT
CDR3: CASSLTGKNTEAFF

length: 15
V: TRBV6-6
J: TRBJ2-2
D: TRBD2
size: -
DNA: TGTGCCAGCAGGCCGGGACTAGCGGGTACCGGGGAGCTGTTTTTT
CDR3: CASRPGLAGTGELFF

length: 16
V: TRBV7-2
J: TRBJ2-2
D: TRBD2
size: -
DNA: TGTGCCAGCAGCTCGACAGCGGGAGCGTACACCGGGGAGCTGTTTTTT
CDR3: CASSSTAGAYTGELFF

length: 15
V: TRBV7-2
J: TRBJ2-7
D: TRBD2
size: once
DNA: TGTGCCAGCAGCTTAACGGGACTAGTCCCCTACGAGCAGTACTTC
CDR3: CASSLTGLVPYEQYF